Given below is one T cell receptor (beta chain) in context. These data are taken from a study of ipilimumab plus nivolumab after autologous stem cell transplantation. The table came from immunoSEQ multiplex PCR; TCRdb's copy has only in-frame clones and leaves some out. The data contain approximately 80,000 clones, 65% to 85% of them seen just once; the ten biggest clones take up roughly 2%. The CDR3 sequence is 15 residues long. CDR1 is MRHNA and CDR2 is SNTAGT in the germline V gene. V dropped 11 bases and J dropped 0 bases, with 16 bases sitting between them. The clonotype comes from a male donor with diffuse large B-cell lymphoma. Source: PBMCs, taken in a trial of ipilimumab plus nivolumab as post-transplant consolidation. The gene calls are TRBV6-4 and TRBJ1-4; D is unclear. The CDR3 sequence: CAAGFPVATNEKLFF. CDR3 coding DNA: TGTGCCGCGGGGTTCCCCGTTGCAACTAATGAAAAACTGTTTTTT.